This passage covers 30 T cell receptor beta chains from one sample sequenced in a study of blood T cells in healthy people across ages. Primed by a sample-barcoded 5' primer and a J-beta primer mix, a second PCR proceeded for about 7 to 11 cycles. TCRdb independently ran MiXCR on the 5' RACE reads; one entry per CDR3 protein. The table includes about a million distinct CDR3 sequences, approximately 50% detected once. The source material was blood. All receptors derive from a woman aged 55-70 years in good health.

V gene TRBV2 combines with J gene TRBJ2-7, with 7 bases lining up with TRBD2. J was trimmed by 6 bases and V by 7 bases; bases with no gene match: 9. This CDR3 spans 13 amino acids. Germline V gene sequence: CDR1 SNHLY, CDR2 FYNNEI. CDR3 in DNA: TGTGCCAGCAAGGGCGGGAGCTATGGCGAGCAGTACTTC. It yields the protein CASKGGSYGEQYF.

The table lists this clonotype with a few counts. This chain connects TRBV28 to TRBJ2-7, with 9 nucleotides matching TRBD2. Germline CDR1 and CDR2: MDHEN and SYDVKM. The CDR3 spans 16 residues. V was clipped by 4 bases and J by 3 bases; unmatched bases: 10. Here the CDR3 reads CASSWVPASGDYEQYF. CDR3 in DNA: TGTGCCAGCAGTTGGGTTCCTGCTAGCGGGGACTACGAGCAGTACTTC.

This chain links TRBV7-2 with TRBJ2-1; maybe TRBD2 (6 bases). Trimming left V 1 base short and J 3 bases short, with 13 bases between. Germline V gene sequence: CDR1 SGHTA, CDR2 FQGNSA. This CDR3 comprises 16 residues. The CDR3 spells CASSLESGVYYNEQFF. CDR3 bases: TGTGCCAGCAGCTTAGAGTCGGGAGTGTACTACAATGAGCAGTTCTTC.

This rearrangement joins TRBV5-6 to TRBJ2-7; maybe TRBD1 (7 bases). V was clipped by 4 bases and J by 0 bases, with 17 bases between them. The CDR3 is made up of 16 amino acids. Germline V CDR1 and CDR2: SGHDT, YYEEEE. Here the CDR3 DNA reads TGTGCCAGCAGCGGGACTGACAGGGCTCCCTCCTACGAGCAGTACTTC. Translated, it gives CASSGTDRAPSYEQYF.

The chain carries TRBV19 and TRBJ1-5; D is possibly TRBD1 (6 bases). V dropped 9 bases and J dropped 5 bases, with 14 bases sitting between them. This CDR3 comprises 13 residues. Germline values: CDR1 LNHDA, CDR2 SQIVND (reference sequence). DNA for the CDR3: TGTGCCAGCCGGGACATACGCCATCAGCCCCAGCATTTT. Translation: CASRDIRHQPQHF.

The CDR3 loop is CASSSPGLTGQFF. The CDR3 nucleotides are TGTGCCAGCAGTTCACCCGGACTGACGGGGCAGTTCTTC. J is TRBJ2-1 and V is TRBV2; tentative D call: TRBD2 (5 bases). CDR3 length: 13 amino acids. Trimming left V 5 bases short and J 12 bases short, with 17 bases between. Germline CDR1 is SNHLY and CDR2 is FYNNEI. Full variable domain (outside the CDR3, taken from reference TRBV2 and TRBJ2-1): EPEVTQTPSHQVTQMGQEVILRCVPISNHLYFYWYRQILGQKVEFLVSFYNNEISEKSEIFDDQFSVERPDGSNFTLKIRSTKLEDSAMYFCASSSPGLTGQFFGPGTRLTVL.

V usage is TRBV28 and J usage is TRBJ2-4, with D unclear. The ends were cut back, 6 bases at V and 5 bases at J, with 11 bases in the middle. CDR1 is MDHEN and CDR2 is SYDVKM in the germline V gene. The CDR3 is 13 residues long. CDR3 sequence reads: CASSRTVQNIQYF. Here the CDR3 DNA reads TGTGCCAGCAGCCGCACCGTACAAAACATTCAGTACTTC. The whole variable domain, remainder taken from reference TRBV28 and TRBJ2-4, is DVKVTQSSRYLVKRTGEKVFLECVQDMDHENMFWYRQDPGLGLRLIYFSYDVKMKEKGDIPEGYSVSREKKERFSLILESASTNQTSMYLCASSRTVQNIQYFGAGTRLSVL.

CDR3 in DNA: TGTGCCAGCAGTCCGAACAGACTAGCGGGTTTCTCTGGGGCCAACGTCCTGACTTTC. Encoded protein: CASSPNRLAGFSGANVLTF. The V call is TRBV6-2 or TRBV6-3, the J call TRBJ2-6, with 10 bases identical to TRBD2. V shed 5 bases, J shed 0 bases, and the junction held 10 bases outside the gene matches. Germline V gene data show CDR1 as MNHEY and CDR2 as SVGEGT. CDR3 length equals 19 residues.

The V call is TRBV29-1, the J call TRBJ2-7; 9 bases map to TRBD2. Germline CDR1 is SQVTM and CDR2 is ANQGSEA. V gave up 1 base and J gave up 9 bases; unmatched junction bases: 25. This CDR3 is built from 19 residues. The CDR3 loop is CSVEGGVDSSGSNLIGQYF. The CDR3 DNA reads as TGCAGCGTTGAAGGAGGGGTCGATAGTAGCGGGAGTAATCTTATAGGGCAGTACTTC.

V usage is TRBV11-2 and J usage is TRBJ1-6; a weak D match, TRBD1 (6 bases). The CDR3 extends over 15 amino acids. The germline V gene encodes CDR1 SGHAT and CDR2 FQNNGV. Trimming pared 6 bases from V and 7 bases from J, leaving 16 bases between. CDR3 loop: CASRPTGTRNSPLHF. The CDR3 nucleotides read TGTGCCAGCAGGCCGACCGGGACAAGAAATTCACCCCTCCACTTT.

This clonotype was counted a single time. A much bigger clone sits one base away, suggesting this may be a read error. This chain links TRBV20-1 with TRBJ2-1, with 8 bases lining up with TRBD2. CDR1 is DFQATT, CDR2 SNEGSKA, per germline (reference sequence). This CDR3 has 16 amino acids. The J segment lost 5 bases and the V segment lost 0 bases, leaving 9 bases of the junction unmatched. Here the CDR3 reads CSARDAGLATNNEQFF. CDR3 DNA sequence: TGCAGTGCTAGAGACGCCGGACTAGCAACAAACAATGAGCAGTTCTTC.

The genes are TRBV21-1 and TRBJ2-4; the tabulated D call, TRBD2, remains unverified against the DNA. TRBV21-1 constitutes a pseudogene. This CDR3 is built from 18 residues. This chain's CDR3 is CASSLTGPEELAKNIQYF. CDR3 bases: TGTGCCAGCAGCCTCACAGGCCCTGAAGAATTAGCCAAAAACATTCAGTACTTC.

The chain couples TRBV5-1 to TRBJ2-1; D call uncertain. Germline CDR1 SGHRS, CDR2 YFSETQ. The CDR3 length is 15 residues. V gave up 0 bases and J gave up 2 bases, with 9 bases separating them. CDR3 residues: CASSLVPETYNEQFF. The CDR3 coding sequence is TGCGCCAGCAGCTTGGTGCCAGAGACCTACAATGAGCAGTTCTTC.

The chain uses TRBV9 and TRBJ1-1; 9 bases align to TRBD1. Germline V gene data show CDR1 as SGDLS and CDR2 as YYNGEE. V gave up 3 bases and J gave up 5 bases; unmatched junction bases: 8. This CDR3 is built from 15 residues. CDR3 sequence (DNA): TGTGCCAGCAGCGCTACCGGGACAGGGAGTACTGAAGCTTTCTTT. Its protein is CASSATGTGSTEAFF.

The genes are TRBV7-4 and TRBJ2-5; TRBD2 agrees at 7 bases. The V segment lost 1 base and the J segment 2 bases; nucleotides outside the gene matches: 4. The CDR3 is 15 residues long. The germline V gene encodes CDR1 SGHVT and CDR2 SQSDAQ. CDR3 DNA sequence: TGTGCCAGCAGCTTAGATCGGACTAGTCAAGAGACCCAGTACTTC. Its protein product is CASSLDRTSQETQYF.

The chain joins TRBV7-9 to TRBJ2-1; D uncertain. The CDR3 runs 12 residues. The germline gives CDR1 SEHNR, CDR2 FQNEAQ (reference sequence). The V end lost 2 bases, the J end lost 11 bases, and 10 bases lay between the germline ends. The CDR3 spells CASSLFGQQQFF. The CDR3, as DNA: TGTGCCAGCAGCTTATTCGGGCAGCAGCAGTTCTTC.

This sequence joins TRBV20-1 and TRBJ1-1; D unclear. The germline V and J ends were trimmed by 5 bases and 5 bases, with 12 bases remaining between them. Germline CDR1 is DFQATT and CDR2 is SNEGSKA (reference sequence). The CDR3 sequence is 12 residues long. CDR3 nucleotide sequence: TGCAGTGCTGCCCGAACGTGGACTGAAGCTTTCTTT. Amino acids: CSAARTWTEAFF.

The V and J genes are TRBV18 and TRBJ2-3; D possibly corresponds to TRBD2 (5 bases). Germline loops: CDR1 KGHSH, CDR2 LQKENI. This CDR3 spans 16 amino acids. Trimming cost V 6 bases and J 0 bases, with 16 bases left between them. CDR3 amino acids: CASSGGADLSTDTQYF. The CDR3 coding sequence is TGTGCCAGCTCCGGTGGAGCGGACCTTAGCACAGATACGCAGTATTTT. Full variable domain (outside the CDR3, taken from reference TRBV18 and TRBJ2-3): NAGVMQNPRHLVRRRGQEARLRCSPMKGHSHVYWYRQLPEEGLKFMVYLQKENIIDESGMPKERFSAEFPKEGPSILRIQQVVRGDSAAYFCASSGGADLSTDTQYFGPGTRLTVL.

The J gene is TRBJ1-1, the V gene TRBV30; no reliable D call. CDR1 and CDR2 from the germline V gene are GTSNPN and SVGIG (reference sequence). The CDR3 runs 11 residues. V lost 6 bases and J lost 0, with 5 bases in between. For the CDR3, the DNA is TGTGCCTGTGGGCTGAACACTGAAGCTTTCTTT. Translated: CACGLNTEAFF. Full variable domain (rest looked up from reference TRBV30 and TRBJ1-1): SQTIHQWPATLVQPVGSPLSLECTVEGTSNPNLYWYRQAAGRGLQLLFYSVGIGQISSEVPQNLSASRPQDRQFILSSKKLLLSDSGFYLCACGLNTEAFFGQGTRLTVV.

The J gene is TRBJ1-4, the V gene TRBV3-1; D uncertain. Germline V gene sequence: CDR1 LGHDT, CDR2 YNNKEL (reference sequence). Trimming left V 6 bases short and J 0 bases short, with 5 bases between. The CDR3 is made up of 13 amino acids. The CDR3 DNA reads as TGTGCCAGCAGTTTCTCAACTAATGAAAAACTGTTTTTT. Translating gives CASSFSTNEKLFF.

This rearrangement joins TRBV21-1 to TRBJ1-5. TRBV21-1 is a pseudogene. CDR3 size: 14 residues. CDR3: CASSKVSFNQPQHF. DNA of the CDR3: TGTGCCAGCAGCAAAGTTTCGTTCAATCAGCCCCAGCATTTT.

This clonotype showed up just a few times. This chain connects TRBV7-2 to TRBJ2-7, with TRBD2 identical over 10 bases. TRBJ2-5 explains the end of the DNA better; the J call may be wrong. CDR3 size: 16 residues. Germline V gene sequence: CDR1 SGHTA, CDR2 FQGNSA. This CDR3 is CASSLVSLAGVETQYF. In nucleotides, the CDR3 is TGTGCCAGCAGCTTAGTGTCGCTAGCGGGAGTCGAGACCCAGTACTTC.

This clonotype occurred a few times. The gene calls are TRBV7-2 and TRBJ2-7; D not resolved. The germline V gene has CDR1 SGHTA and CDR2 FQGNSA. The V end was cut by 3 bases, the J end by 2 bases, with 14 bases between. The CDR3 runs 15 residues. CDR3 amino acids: CASSFSGSPTYEQYF. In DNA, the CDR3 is TGTGCCAGCAGCTTCTCCGGTTCTCCAACCTACGAGCAGTACTTC.

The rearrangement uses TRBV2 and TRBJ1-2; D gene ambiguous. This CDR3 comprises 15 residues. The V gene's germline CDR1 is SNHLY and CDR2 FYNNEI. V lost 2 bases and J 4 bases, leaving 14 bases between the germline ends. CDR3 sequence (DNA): TGTGCCAGCAGTGAAAGGGAGGGCTGGGCCTATGGCTACACCTTC. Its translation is CASSEREGWAYGYTF. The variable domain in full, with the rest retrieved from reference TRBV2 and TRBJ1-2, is EPEVTQTPSHQVTQMGQEVILRCVPISNHLYFYWYRQILGQKVEFLVSFYNNEISEKSEIFDDQFSVERPDGSNFTLKIRSTKLEDSAMYFCASSEREGWAYGYTFGSGTRLTVV.

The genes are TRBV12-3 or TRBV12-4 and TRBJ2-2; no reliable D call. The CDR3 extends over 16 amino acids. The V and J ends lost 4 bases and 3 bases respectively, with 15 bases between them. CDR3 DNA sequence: TGTGCCAGCAGTTCTCTCCGGACGGGCTACACCGGGGAGCTGTTTTTT. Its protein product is CASSSLRTGYTGELFF.

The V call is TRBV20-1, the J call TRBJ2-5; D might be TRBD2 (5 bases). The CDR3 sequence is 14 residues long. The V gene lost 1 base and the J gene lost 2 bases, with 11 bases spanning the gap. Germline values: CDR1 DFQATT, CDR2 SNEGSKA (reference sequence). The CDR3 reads CSARVTGIQETQYF. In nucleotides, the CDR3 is TGCAGTGCTAGAGTCACGGGAATACAAGAGACCCAGTACTTC.

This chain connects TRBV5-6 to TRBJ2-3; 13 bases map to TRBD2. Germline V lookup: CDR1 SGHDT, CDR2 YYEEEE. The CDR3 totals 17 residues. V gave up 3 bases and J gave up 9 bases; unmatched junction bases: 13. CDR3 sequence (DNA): TGTGCCAGCAGCTGGAGGACTAGCGGGAGCCACCAGGGGACGCAGTATTTT. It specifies CASSWRTSGSHQGTQYF.

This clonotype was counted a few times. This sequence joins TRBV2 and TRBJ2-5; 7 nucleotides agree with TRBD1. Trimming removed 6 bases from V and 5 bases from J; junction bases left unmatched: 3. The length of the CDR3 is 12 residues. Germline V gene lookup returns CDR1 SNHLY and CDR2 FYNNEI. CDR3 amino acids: CASRQGLETQYF. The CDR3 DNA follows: TGTGCCAGCAGACAGGGGTTGGAGACCCAGTACTTC.

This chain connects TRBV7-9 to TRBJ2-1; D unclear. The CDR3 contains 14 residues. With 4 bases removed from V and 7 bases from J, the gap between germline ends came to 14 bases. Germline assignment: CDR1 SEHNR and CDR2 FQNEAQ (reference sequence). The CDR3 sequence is CASSSSQSGNEQFF. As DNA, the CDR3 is TGTGCCAGCAGCTCAAGTCAGTCTGGGAATGAGCAGTTCTTC.

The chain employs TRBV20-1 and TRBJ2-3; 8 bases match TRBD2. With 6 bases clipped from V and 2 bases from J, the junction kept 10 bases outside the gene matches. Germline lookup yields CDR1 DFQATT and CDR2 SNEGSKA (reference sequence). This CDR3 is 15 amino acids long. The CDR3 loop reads CSATSGTSTTDTQYF. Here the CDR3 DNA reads TGCAGTGCCACGTCCGGGACTAGTACCACAGATACGCAGTATTTT.